Presented here are 6 T cell receptor beta chains from one specimen sequenced in a study of T-cell memory formation after mild COVID-19. Via MiXCR, TCRdb re-called the 5' RACE reads, giving one row per CDR3 protein. The sample records over 450,000 distinct CDR3 sequences, roughly 20% being singletons. Sequenced: PBMCs or a T cell subset sorted from them (not recorded which). All receptors come from an adult woman who had mild COVID-19 (a few samples of this study predate the infection). Cell type and time point are not known.

This chain uses TRBV6-2 or TRBV6-3 with TRBJ2-2; perhaps D is TRBD1 or TRBD2 (6 bases each). The CDR3 spans 18 residues. The V end lost 5 bases, the J end lost 3 bases, and 22 bases lay between the germline ends. CDR1 is MNHEY and CDR2 is SVGEGT in the germline V gene. CDR3 sequence: CASSHTGPRGGDTGELFF. The CDR3 bases are TGTGCCAGCAGTCACACAGGGCCCAGGGGCGGGGACACCGGGGAGCTGTTTTTT.

This clonotype was detected many times. The chain employs TRBV12-3 or TRBV12-4 and TRBJ2-1, with 7 bases that match TRBD1. V was clipped by 7 bases and J by 0 bases; unmatched bases: 9. There are 16 residues in the CDR3. The CDR3 reads CASTFGTVSSYNEQFF. DNA for the CDR3: TGTGCCAGCACCTTCGGGACAGTAAGCTCCTACAATGAGCAGTTCTTC.

V usage is TRBV27 and J usage is TRBJ2-6; D possibly corresponds to TRBD2 (6 bases). The CDR3 is 18 residues long. Trimming removed 5 bases from V and 0 bases from J, with 17 bases in between. Germline V gene sequence: CDR1 MNHEY, CDR2 SMNVEV (reference sequence). CDR3 DNA sequence: TGTGCCAGCAGTCCTCAGCGGGTCCTTAGCTCTGGGGCCAACGTCCTGACTTTC. This translates into CASSPQRVLSSGANVLTF.

This clonotype was counted only a few times. The chain recombines TRBV5-1 with TRBJ2-5; 9 nucleotides match TRBD2. Per the germline V gene, CDR1 is SGHRS and CDR2 is YFSETQ. The CDR3 runs 14 residues. V was clipped by 4 bases and J by 3 bases; unmatched bases: 4. In DNA form, the CDR3 reads TGCGCCAGCAGCGTAGCGGGAGAGGAAGAGACCCAGTACTTC. It yields the protein CASSVAGEEETQYF. The whole variable domain, filled in from reference TRBV5-1 and TRBJ2-5, reads KAGVTQTPRYLIKTRGQQVTLSCSPISGHRSVSWYQQTPGQGLQFLFEYFSETQRNKGNFPGRFSGRQFSNSRSEMNVSTLELGDSALYLCASSVAGEEETQYFGPGTRLLVL.

The J gene is TRBJ2-3, the V gene TRBV18, with a weak D call TRBD2 (7 bases). Per the germline V gene, CDR1 is KGHSH and CDR2 is LQKENI. Trimming removed 3 bases from V and 0 bases from J, with 13 bases in between. This CDR3 is built from 16 residues. CDR3: CASSPRGGVSTDTQYF. The CDR3 coding sequence is TGTGCCAGCTCACCCAGGGGAGGGGTGAGCACAGATACGCAGTATTTT.

CDR3 loop: CASSPRQGGQETQYF. Here the CDR3 DNA reads TGTGCCAGCAGCCCCAGACAGGGGGGGCAAGAGACCCAGTACTTC. The V call is TRBV7-3, the J call TRBJ2-5, with TRBD1 identical over 9 bases. Germline trimming cut 5 bases from V and 2 bases from J; bases unmatched to any gene: 6. The CDR3 sequence is 15 residues long. From germline, CDR1 is SGHTA and CDR2 FQGTGA.